These 16 T cell receptor beta chains were all obtained from the same sample, sequenced in a study of shared clonotypes between healthy human individuals. Profiling relied on immunoSEQ multiplex PCR, and the TCRdb table lists in-frame clones only, not all of them. The data contain millions of clones, about 92% of them seen just once; the ten biggest clones take up 0.39%. Sequences were obtained from naive CD4+ T cells from PBMCs. Subset: CD45RA+ positively selected. The source of these receptors is a man in his late teens or twenties in good health. Some clones in this sample may be carry-over from other donors' samples.

V usage is TRBV7-3 and J usage is TRBJ2-1, with D unresolved. CDR1 SGHTA and CDR2 FQGTGA come from the germline V gene. The germline V and J ends were trimmed by 3 bases and 10 bases, with 19 bases remaining between them. The CDR3 is 15 residues long. The CDR3 DNA is TGTGCCAGCAGCTTCATGTTGGCAGTTCAAAACGAGCAGTTCTTC. Residues: CASSFMLAVQNEQFF.

The chain joins TRBV11-3 to TRBJ2-7; D might be TRBD1 (6 bases). The V and J ends lost 3 bases and 3 bases respectively, with 18 bases between them. Germline V CDR1 and CDR2: SGHNT, YENEEA. CDR3 length: 16 amino acids. This chain's CDR3 is CASSLSGLRGNYEQYF. CDR3 sequence (DNA): TGTGCCAGCAGCTTGTCCGGACTCAGGGGAAACTACGAGCAGTACTTC.

This chain connects TRBV4-1 to TRBJ2-7; D gene ambiguous. Germline CDR1 is MGHRA and CDR2 is YSYEKL. V lost 2 bases and J 3 bases, leaving 11 bases between the germline ends. The CDR3 is made up of 14 amino acids. Here the CDR3 DNA reads TGCGCCAGCAGCCAAAGCCCTGATTACTACGAGCAGTACTTC. This translates into CASSQSPDYYEQYF.

The rearrangement uses TRBV7-9 and TRBJ2-3; the D gene is possibly TRBD2 (6 bases). The ends were cut back, 2 bases at V and 6 bases at J, with 15 bases in the middle. Germline V CDR1 and CDR2: SEHNR, FQNEAQ (reference sequence). CDR3 length: 15 amino acids. The CDR3 nucleotides read TGTGCCAGCAGCTTAACGGGAGTTGTATTGGATACGCAGTATTTT. Encoded protein: CASSLTGVVLDTQYF.

In regard to this clone: Other DNA sequences from this sample encode an identical CDR3 as well. The chain recombines TRBV6-5 with TRBJ1-1; D unresolved. From germline, CDR1 is MNHEY and CDR2 SVGAGI. CDR3 length: 15 amino acids. The V end was cut by 0 bases, the J end by 0 bases, with 8 bases between. The CDR3 reads CASSYSGHLNTEAFF. The CDR3 DNA reads as TGTGCCAGCAGTTACTCGGGCCACCTGAACACTGAAGCTTTCTTT.

As concerns this clone: This sample also contains other DNA sequences that code for the same CDR3. The chain has TRBV6-1 and TRBJ2-3, with TRBD1 matching 9 bases. V shed 5 bases, J shed 1 base, and the junction held 4 bases outside the gene matches. This CDR3 spans 15 amino acids. Per germline, CDR1 MNHNS and CDR2 SASEGT. The CDR3 reads CASSTGGAGTDTQYF. The CDR3 nucleotides read TGTGCCAGCAGTACAGGGGGCGCCGGCACAGATACGCAGTATTTT.

The rearrangement joins TRBV4-1 to TRBJ1-2; D call uncertain. V lost 2 bases, J lost 4 bases, and 14 bases lay in between. The CDR3 runs 15 residues. Germline V CDR1 and CDR2: MGHRA, YSYEKL. CDR3 DNA sequence: TGCGCCAGCAGCCAATTGGAAGGGCTAACCTATGGCTACACCTTC. Protein sequence: CASSQLEGLTYGYTF.

The V call is TRBV23-1, the J call TRBJ1-2; D gene ambiguous. TRBV23-1 is an open reading frame, and its role is uncertain. This CDR3 is built from 15 residues. V lost 6 bases and J lost 5, with 19 bases in between. CDR3 sequence (DNA): TGCGCCAGCAGGCATCCCAAGGCGGGCAATTATGGCTACACCTTC. Translation gives CASRHPKAGNYGYTF.

The gene calls are TRBV6-4 and TRBJ2-3, with 10 bases aligning to TRBD2. The V gene end was trimmed by 6 bases and the J gene end by 3 bases; junction bases not matched to a gene: 3. CDR1 is MRHNA and CDR2 is SNTAGT in the germline V gene. The CDR3 extends over 14 amino acids. Here the CDR3 reads CASSPSGRTDTQYF. CDR3 nucleotide sequence: TGTGCCAGCAGCCCTAGCGGGAGAACAGATACGCAGTATTTT.

Written as DNA, the CDR3 is TGTGCCAGCAGCCACAGCGGGACTAGCGGACCCGGGGAGCTGTTTTTT. Residues: CASSHSGTSGPGELFF. V is TRBV4-2 and J is TRBJ2-2, with 11 bases identical to TRBD2. CDR3 length: 16 amino acids. Germline V CDR1 and CDR2: LGHNA, YNFKEQ. Unmatched junction bases numbered 6, after V lost 3 bases and J lost 6 bases.

This chain connects TRBV29-1 to TRBJ1-2; D call uncertain. The V gene lost 2 bases and the J gene lost 3 bases, with 16 bases spanning the gap. The CDR3 loop spans 15 amino acids. Germline V gene lookup returns CDR1 SQVTM and CDR2 ANQGSEA. The CDR3 coding sequence is TGCAGCGTTGAACAGGCTAGCGGACGATACTATGGCTACACCTTC. Its translation is CSVEQASGRYYGYTF.

The chain combines TRBV5-4 with TRBJ1-4, with D perhaps TRBD1 (6 bases). V lost 0 bases to trimming and J lost 7 bases, with 16 bases between them. This CDR3 region has 16 residues. Per germline, CDR1 SGHNT and CDR2 YYREEE (reference sequence). CDR3 region: CASSLGEQGRGEKLFF. CDR3 DNA: TGTGCCAGCAGCTTGGGGGAACAGGGAAGGGGTGAAAAACTGTTTTTT.

The genes are TRBV5-6 and TRBJ2-7, with D perhaps matching TRBD1 or TRBD2 (5 bases each). There are 15 residues in the CDR3. CDR1 and CDR2 (germline): SGHDT, YYEEEE. Trimming shortened V by 3 bases and J by 2 bases, and 15 bases separated the two germline ends. CDR3 protein: CASSSRGKLTYEQYF. The CDR3 region has the DNA TGTGCCAGCAGCTCCCGGGGCAAGCTCACCTACGAGCAGTACTTC.

The chain has TRBV5-1 and TRBJ2-7, with 15 bases lining up with TRBD2. Trimming removed 6 bases from V and 5 bases from J; junction bases left unmatched: 6. This CDR3 is 15 amino acids long. Germline V gene lookup returns CDR1 SGHRS and CDR2 YFSETQ. The CDR3 spells CASTGLAGGSNEQYF. CDR3 DNA: TGCGCCAGCACCGGACTAGCGGGAGGGAGCAACGAGCAGTACTTC.

This chain uses TRBV10-3 with TRBJ2-2, with D perhaps TRBD2 (6 bases). Germline lookup yields CDR1 ENHRY and CDR2 SYGVKD. The CDR3 is 16 residues long. Trimming cost V 10 bases and J 3 bases, with 21 bases left between them. The CDR3 region is CATRGGGGRDTGELFF. The DNA for the CDR3 is TGTGCCACCCGGGGTGGGGGAGGAAGGGACACCGGGGAGCTGTTTTTT.

The chain couples TRBV11-3 to TRBJ1-3; no clear D. The CDR3 consists of 13 residues. CDR1 is SGHNT, CDR2 YENEEA, per germline. V was pared by 1 base and J by 3 bases, with 4 bases between. CDR3 DNA sequence: TGTGCCAGCAGCTTAGGCTTTGGAAACACCATATATTTT. Encoded protein: CASSLGFGNTIYF.